These T cell receptor beta chains were read from a single sample in a study of cytomegalovirus exposure and HLA in healthy donors. Some clones are missing from TCRdb's copy, which holds only in-frame ones; the method was immunoSEQ multiplex PCR. The sample holds around 150,000 clones, about 60% seen once. The sample was PBMCs. Every receptor here comes from an older woman in good health and CMV-seropositive. Each CDR3 is given with its conserved first and last residue. D genes are given only for firm matches. Rows give clone size only sometimes, using once, few, many, or a class for an expanded clone.

TRBV28	14	.	.	TRBJ2-7	TGTGCCAGCAGTGCGACAGGCAGCCTCTACGAGCAGTACTTC	CASSATGSLYEQYF
TRBV12-5	13	TRBD2	few	TRBJ2-3	TGTGCTAGTGGGACTAGCGGCACAGATACGCAGTATTTT	CASGTSGTDTQYF
TRBV9	17	TRBD2	few	TRBJ2-1	TGTGCCAGCAGCTCGCGACTAGCGGGAGGGTCCTACAATGAGCAGTTCTTC	CASSSRLAGGSYNEQFF
TRBV5-1	15	.	once	TRBJ2-3	TGCGCCAGCAGCTTGGGACTGAGAGGCACAGATACGCAGTATTTT	CASSLGLRGTDTQYF
TRBV19	15	.	few	TRBJ2-7	TGTGCCAGTAGTAACTCCCCGGACGGGACCTACGAGCAGTACTTC	CASSNSPDGTYEQYF
TRBV19	14	.	.	TRBJ1-1	TGCGCCAGTAGTAGGGGAGGAGGGGCGACTGAAGCTTTCTTT	CASSRGGGATEAFF
TRBV29-1	13	.	.	TRBJ2-1	TGCAGCGTTCAACCCATGGAGTACAATGAGCAGTTCTTC	CSVQPMEYNEQFF
TRBV6-1	13	.	.	TRBJ1-1	TGTGCCAGCAGCCTCCTTAGGAACACTGAAGCTTTCTTT	CASSLLRNTEAFF
TRBV7-2	13	.	.	TRBJ2-1	TGTGCCAGCAGCTTAGTCGGGGTGGGGGAGCAGTTCTTC	CASSLVGVGEQFF
TRBV2	14	TRBD2	.	TRBJ2-5	TGTGCCAGCAGTGAAGCGCTAGCGGGAGAGACCCAGTACTTC	CASSEALAGETQYF
TRBV11-1	15	TRBD2	.	TRBJ2-1	TGTGCCAGCAGCTTACAAGCGGGAGGGCGGGGTGAGCAGTTCTTC	CASSLQAGGRGEQFF
TRBV5-5	15	TRBD2	.	TRBJ2-1	TGTGCCAGCACCCCGGGACTAGCGGGCCTCAATGAGCAGTTCTTC	CASTPGLAGLNEQFF
TRBV29-1	13	.	.	TRBJ1-1	TGCAGCGTTGAAGTTAATTCGGACACTGAAGCTTTCTTT	CSVEVNSDTEAFF
TRBV28	15	TRBD2	.	TRBJ2-2	TGTGCCAGCAGCCCCGGTGGACTAGCGACCGGGGAGCTGTTTTTT	CASSPGGLATGELFF
TRBV16	15	TRBD1	.	TRBJ2-7	TGTGCCAGCAGCCAAGCCGGGACAGGGGACGACGAGCAGTACTTC	CASSQAGTGDDEQYF
TRBV19	13	.	few	TRBJ1-5	TGTGCCAGTAGTATTGGAGTGTACCAGCCCCAGCATTTT	CASSIGVYQPQHF
TRBV7-8	12	.	.	TRBJ1-2	TGTGCCAGCAGCTTAGATTGGCTTGGCTACACCTTC	CASSLDWLGYTF
TRBV5-8	12	.	.	TRBJ1-2	TGTGCCAGCAGCTTGCAGATAATTGGCTACACCTTC	CASSLQIIGYTF
TRBV28	17	TRBD1	.	TRBJ2-7	TGTGCCAGCAGTTCCACCCGTCCGGGACAGGGTTCCTACGAGCAGTACTTC	CASSSTRPGQGSYEQYF
TRBV5-1	15	.	.	TRBJ2-1	TGCGCCAGCAGCTTGGTGGTGAGCTCCTACAATGAGCAGTTCTTC	CASSLVVSSYNEQFF
TRBV2	14	TRBD1	.	TRBJ2-7	TGTGCCAGCAACCAGGACAGGGGGCGCGAAGAGCAGTACTTC	CASNQDRGREEQYF
TRBV28	12	.	.	TRBJ2-7	TGTGCCAGCAGCCTACTCTCCTACGAGCAGTACTTC	CASSLLSYEQYF
TRBV10-2	12	.	few	TRBJ2-7	TGCGCCAGCAGTACTGTATACTACGAGCAGTACTTC	CASSTVYYEQYF
TRBV18	13	.	.	TRBJ2-5	TGTGCCAGCTCACCCGCGGACCAAGAGACCCAGTACTTC	CASSPADQETQYF
TRBV28	17	.	few	TRBJ1-5	TGTGCCAGCAGTTCCAAGACAGGACGGGGCAGCAATCAGCCCCAGCATTTT	CASSSKTGRGSNQPQHF
TRBV2	14	TRBD2	.	TRBJ2-7	TGTGCCAGCAGAACTAGCGGGTCCTCCTACGAGCAGTACTTC	CASRTSGSSYEQYF
TRBV4-2	15	.	.	TRBJ2-5	TGTGCCAGCAGCCAAGCCCAGGGGATGGGGGAGACCCAGTACTTC	CASSQAQGMGETQYF
TRBV30	12	.	.	TRBJ2-3	TGTGCCTGGAGTGAGAGGGTAGATACGCAGTATTTT	CAWSERVDTQYF